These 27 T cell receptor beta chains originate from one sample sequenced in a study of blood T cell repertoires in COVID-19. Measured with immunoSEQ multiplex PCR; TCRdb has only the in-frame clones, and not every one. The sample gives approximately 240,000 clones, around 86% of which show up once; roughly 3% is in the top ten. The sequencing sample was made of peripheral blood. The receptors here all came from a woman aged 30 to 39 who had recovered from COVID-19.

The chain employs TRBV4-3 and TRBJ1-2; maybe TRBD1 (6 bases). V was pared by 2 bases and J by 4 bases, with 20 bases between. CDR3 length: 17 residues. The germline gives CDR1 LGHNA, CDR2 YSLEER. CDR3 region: CASSQSAGAPGIYGYTF. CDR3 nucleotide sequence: TGCGCCAGCAGCCAATCAGCGGGGGCCCCAGGAATCTATGGCTACACCTTC.

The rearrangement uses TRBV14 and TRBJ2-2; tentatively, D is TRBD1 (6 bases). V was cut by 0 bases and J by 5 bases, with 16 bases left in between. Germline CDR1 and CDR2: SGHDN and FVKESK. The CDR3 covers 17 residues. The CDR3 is CASSQDIRGLSTGELFF. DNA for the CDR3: TGTGCCAGCAGCCAAGATATCAGGGGCCTTTCGACCGGGGAGCTGTTTTTT.

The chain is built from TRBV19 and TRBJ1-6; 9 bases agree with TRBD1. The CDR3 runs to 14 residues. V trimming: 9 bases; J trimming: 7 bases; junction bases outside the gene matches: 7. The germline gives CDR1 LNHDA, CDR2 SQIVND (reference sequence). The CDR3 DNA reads TGTGCCAGCTCGGGACAGGGAGGCAATTCACCCCTCCACTTT. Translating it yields CASSGQGGNSPLHF.

CDR3 protein: CASSPRLAGEDTQYF. DNA for the CDR3: TGTGCCAGCAGCCCCAGACTAGCGGGGGAAGATACGCAGTATTTT. The chain carries TRBV7-9 and TRBJ2-3, with 12 positions matching TRBD2. The V and J ends lost 5 bases and 5 bases, in that order; junction bases with no gene match: 5. Per germline, CDR1 SEHNR and CDR2 FQNEAQ (reference sequence). There are 15 residues in the CDR3.

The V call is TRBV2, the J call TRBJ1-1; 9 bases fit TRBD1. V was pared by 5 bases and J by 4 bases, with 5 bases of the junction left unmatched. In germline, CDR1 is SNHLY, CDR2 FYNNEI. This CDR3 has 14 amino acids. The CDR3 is CASSKDRGGTEAFF. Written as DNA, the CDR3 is TGTGCCAGCAGTAAGGACAGGGGTGGCACTGAAGCTTTCTTT.

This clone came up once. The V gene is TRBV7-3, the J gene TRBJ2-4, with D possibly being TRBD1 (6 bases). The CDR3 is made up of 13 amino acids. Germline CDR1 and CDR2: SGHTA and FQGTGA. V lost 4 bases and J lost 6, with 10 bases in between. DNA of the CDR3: TGTGCCAGCAGCTCCCTACAGGGAAACATTCAGTACTTC. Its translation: CASSSLQGNIQYF.

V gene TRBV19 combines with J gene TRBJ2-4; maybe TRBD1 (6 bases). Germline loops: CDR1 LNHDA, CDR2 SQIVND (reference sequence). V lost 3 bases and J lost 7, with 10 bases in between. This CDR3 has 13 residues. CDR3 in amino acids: CASSISTGNIQYF. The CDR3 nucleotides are TGTGCCAGTAGTATTTCGACAGGCAACATTCAGTACTTC.

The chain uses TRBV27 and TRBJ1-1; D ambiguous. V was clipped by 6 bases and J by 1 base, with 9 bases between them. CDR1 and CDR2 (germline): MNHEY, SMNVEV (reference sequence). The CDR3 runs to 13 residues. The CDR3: CASRVNGNTEAFF. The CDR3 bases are TGTGCCAGCAGGGTCAACGGGAACACTGAAGCTTTCTTT.

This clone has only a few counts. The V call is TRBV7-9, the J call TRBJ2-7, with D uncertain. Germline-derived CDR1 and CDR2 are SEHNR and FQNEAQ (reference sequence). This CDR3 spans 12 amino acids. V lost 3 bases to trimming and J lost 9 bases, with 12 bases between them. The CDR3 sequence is CASSFESIRQYF. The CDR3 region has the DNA TGTGCCAGCAGCTTCGAGTCGATTCGGCAGTACTTC.

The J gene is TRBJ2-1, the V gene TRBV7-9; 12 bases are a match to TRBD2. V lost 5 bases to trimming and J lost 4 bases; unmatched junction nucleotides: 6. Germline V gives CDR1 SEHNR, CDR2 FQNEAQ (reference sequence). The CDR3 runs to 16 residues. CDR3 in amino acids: CASSSTSGGHYNEQFF. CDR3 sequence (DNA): TGTGCCAGCAGCAGTACTAGCGGGGGGCATTACAATGAGCAGTTCTTC.

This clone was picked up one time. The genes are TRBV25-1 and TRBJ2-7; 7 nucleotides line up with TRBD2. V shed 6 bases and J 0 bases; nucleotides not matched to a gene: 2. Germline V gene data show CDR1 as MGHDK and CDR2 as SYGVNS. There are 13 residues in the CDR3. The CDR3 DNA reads TGTGCCAGCAGGGGGGGGACCTCCTACGAGCAGTACTTC. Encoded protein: CASRGGTSYEQYF.

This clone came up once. CDR3 protein: CATSFQAGTEAFF. Written as DNA, the CDR3 is TGCGCCACTAGCTTCCAAGCGGGGACTGAAGCTTTCTTT. The chain recombines TRBV5-1 with TRBJ1-1; D gene uncertain. CDR1 and CDR2 (germline): SGHRS, YFSETQ. Trimming took off 9 bases at V and 5 bases at J, with 17 bases between the two ends. This CDR3 comprises 13 residues.

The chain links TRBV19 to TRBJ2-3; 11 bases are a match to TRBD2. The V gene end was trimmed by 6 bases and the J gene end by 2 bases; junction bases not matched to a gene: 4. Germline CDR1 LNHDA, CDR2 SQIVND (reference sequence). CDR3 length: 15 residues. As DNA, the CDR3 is TGTGCCAGTAGAAGACTAGCGGGATACACAGATACGCAGTATTTT. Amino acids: CASRRLAGYTDTQYF.

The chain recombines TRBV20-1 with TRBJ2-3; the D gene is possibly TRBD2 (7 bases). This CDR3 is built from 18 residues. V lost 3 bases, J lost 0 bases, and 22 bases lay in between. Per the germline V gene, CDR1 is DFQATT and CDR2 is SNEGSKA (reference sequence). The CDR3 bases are TGCAGTGCTAGTATAGACTGGACGGGGGGCCTAAGCACAGATACGCAGTATTTT. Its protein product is CSASIDWTGGLSTDTQYF.

CDR3 region: CASRGWGGPQPTDTQYF. CDR3 bases: TGTGCCAGCCGAGGGTGGGGGGGCCCACAGCCCACAGATACGCAGTATTTT. The V gene is TRBV2, the J gene TRBJ2-3; weak D call: TRBD2 (7 bases). Germline-derived CDR1 and CDR2 are SNHLY and FYNNEI. This CDR3 spans 17 amino acids. Trimming left V 8 bases short and J 2 bases short, with 23 bases between.

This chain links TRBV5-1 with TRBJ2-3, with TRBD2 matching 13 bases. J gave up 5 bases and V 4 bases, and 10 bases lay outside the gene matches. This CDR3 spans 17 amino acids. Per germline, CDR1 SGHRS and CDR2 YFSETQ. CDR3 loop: CASSTGLAGAQIDTQYF. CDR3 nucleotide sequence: TGCGCCAGCAGCACTGGACTAGCGGGGGCTCAAATAGATACGCAGTATTTT. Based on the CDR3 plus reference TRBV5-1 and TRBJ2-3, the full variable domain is KAGVTQTPRYLIKTRGQQVTLSCSPISGHRSVSWYQQTPGQGLQFLFEYFSETQRNKGNFPGRFSGRQFSNSRSEMNVSTLELGDSALYLCASSTGLAGAQIDTQYFGPGTRLTVL.

The CDR3 nucleotides read TGTGCCAGCTCACCACTATTACCTGGGACAGGGTCTAACTACGAGCAGTACTTC. Amino acid sequence: CASSPLLPGTGSNYEQYF. This chain links TRBV18 with TRBJ2-7; 9 nucleotides agree with TRBD1. In germline, CDR1 is KGHSH, CDR2 LQKENI. V lost 1 base, J lost 3 bases, and 13 bases stayed unmatched. This CDR3 contains 18 residues. Using reference TRBV18 and TRBJ2-7 for the parts outside the CDR3, the full variable domain is NAGVMQNPRHLVRRRGQEARLRCSPMKGHSHVYWYRQLPEEGLKFMVYLQKENIIDESGMPKERFSAEFPKEGPSILRIQQVVRGDSAAYFCASSPLLPGTGSNYEQYFGPGTRLTVT.

The CDR3 DNA reads TGCAGCGTTCGGGGGGCGACAAACACCGGGGAGCTGTTTTTT. Its protein product is CSVRGATNTGELFF. The chain couples TRBV29-1 to TRBJ2-2, with a weak D call TRBD2 (7 bases). Germline assignment: CDR1 SQVTM and CDR2 ANQGSEA. The CDR3 is 14 amino acids. Trimming cost V 5 bases and J 2 bases, with 12 bases left between them.

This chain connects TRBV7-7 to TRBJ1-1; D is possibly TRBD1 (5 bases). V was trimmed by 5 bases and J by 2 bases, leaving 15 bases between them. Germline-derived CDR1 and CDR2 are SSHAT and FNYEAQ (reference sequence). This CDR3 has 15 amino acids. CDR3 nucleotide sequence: TGTGCCAGCAGCCCGTATTCGGGGGTCAACACTGAAGCTTTCTTT. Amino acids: CASSPYSGVNTEAFF.

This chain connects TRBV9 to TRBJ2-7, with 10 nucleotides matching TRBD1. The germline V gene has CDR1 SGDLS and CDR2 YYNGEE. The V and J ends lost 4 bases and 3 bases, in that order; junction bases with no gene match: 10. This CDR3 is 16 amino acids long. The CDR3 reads CASSPGSGTGDYEQYF. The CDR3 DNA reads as TGTGCCAGCAGCCCCGGATCCGGGACAGGGGACTACGAGCAGTACTTC.

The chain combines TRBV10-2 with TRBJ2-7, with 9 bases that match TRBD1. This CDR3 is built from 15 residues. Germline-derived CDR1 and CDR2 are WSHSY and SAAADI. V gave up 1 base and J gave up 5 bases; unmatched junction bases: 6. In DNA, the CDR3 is TGCGCCAGCAGTGAGTACGGACAGGGGTTCAACGAGCAGTACTTC. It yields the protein CASSEYGQGFNEQYF.

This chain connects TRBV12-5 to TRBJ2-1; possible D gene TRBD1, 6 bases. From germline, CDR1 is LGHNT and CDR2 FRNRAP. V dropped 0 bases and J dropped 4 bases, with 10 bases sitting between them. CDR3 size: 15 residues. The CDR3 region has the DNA TGTGCTAGTGGTTTGGTCAGGGGAAATTACAATGAGCAGTTCTTC. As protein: CASGLVRGNYNEQFF.

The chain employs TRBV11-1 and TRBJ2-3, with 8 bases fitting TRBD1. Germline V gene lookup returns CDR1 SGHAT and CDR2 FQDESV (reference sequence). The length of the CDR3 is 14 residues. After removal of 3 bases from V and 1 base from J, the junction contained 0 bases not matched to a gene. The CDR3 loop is CASSLGQGTDTQYF. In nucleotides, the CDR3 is TGTGCCAGCAGCTTGGGACAGGGCACAGATACGCAGTATTTT.

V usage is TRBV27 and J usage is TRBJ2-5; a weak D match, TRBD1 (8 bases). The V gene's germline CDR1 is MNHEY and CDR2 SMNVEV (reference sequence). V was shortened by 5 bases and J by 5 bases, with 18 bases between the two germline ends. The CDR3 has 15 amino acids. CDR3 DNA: TGTGCCAGCAGTCCGAGACAGGGGAGGGTGGAGACCCAGTACTTC. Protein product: CASSPRQGRVETQYF.

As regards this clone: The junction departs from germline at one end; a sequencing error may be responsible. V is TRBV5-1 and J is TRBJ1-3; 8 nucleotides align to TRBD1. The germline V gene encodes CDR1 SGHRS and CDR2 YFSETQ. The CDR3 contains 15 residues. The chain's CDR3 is CASSNDRGAGNTIYF. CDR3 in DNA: TGCGCCAGCAGCAACGACAGGGGTGCTGGGAACACCATATATTTT.

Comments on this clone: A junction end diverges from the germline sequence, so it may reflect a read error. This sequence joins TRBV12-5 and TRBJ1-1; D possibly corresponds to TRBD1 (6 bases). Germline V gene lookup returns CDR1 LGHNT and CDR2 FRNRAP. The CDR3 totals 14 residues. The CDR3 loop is CVSGLAQGGTEAFF. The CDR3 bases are TGTGTTAGTGGTTTGGCACAGGGAGGGACTGAAGCTTTCTTT.

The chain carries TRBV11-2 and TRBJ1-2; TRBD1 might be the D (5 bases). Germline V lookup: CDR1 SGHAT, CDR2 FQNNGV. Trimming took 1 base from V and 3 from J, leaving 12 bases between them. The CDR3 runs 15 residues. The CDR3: CASSLVPRQYYGYTF. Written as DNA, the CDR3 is TGTGCCAGCAGCTTAGTCCCCCGACAGTACTATGGCTACACCTTC.